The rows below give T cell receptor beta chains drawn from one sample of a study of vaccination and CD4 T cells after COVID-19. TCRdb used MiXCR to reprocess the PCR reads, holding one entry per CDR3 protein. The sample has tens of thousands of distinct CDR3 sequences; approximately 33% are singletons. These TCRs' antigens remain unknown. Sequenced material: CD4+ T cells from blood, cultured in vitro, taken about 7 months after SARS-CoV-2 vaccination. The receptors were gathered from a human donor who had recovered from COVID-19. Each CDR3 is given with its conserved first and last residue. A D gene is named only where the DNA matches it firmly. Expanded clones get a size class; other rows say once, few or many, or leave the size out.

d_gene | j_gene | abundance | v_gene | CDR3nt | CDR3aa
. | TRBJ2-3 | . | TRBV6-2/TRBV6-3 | TGTGCCAGCAGTTGGACGGCAGATACGCAGTATTTT | CASSWTADTQYF
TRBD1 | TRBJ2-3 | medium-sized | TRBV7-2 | TGTGCCAGCAGCTTAAGAGGGGGCGGCACAGATACGCAGTATTTT | CASSLRGGGTDTQYF
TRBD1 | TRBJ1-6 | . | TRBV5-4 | TGTGCCAGCAGTTCGGACAGGAGTTATAATTCACCCCTCCACTTT | CASSSDRSYNSPLHF
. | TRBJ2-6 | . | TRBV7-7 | TGTGCCACTCGCCCGCCTGGGGCCAACGTCCTGACTTTC | CATRPPGANVLTF
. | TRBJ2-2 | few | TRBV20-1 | TGCAGTGCTAGATCGGCGAGCGCTAACACCGGGGAGCTGTTTTTT | CSARSASANTGELFF
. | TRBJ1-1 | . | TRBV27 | TGTGCCAGCAGTTTAGGGGTCACGGATACTGAAGCTTTCTTT | CASSLGVTDTEAFF
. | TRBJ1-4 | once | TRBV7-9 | TGTGCCAGCAGCTTAGTTTCGGGCAGCACTAATGAAAAACTGTTTTTT | CASSLVSGSTNEKLFF
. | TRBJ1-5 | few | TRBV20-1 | TGCAGTGCTATATGGGGGATGAATCAGCCCCAGCATTTT | CSAIWGMNQPQHF
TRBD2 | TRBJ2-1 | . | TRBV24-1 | TGTGCCACCAGCGGGACTAGCGGGACATATGAGCAGTTCTTC | CATSGTSGTYEQFF
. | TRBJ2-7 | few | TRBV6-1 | TGTGCCAGCCGACCCGGGACAACTTACGAGCAGTACTTC | CASRPGTTYEQYF
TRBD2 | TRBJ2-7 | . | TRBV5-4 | TGTGCCAGCAGCCCGGTCGCGGGAGGGCTTTACGAGCAGTACTTC | CASSPVAGGLYEQYF
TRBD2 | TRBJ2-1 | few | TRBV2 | TGTGCCAGCAGTGAATCACAGGTGCTAGCGGGAGCTGAGCAGTTCTTC | CASSESQVLAGAEQFF
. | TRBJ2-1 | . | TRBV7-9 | TGTGCCAGCAGCCTCGACGGAACCAATGAGCAGTTCTTC | CASSLDGTNEQFF
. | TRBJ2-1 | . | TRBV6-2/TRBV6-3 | TGTGCCAGCAGTAATGCACCAGGGGTCCGGGACTCTATCTCCTACAATGAGCAGTTCTTC | CASSNAPGVRDSISYNEQFF
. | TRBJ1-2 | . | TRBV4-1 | TGCGCCAGCAGCCGACCGACAGACTATGGCTACACCTTC | CASSRPTDYGYTF
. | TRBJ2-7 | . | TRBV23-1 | TGCGCCAGCAGTCAATGGTATAGGGGTTGCGAGCAGTACTTC | CASSQWYRGCEQYF
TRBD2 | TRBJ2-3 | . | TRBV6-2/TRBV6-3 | TGTGCCAGCAGCCCCCGACAACTAGCGGGGCAGAAACTCACAGATACGCAGTATTTT | CASSPRQLAGQKLTDTQYF
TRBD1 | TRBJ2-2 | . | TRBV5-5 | TGTGCCAGCAGCTTTGGGACAGGGAACACCGGGGAGCTGTTTTTT | CASSFGTGNTGELFF
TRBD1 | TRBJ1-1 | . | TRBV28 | TGTGCCAGCAGTGCGGACAGGGGCCTGAACACTGAAGCTTTCTTT | CASSADRGLNTEAFF
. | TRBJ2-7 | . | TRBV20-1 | TGCAGTGCTAGTCGCAACTCCTACGAGCAGTACTTC | CSASRNSYEQYF
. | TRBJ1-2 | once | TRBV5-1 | TGCGCCAGCAGCTCAGGACATGAGAATGGCTACACCTTC | CASSSGHENGYTF
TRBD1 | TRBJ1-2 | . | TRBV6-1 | TGTGCCAGCAGTGTTTCCCTTTACAAGTCAGGGGGCGATGACTATGGCTACACCTTC | CASSVSLYKSGGDDYGYTF
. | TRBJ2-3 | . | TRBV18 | TGTGCCAGCTCACCACAGGGAGGGGGCGATACGCAGTATTTT | CASSPQGGGDTQYF
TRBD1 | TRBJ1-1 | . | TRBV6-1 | TGTGCCAGCAGTGAAGGACAGGGCCTTGGGGGTACTGAAGCTTTCTTT | CASSEGQGLGGTEAFF
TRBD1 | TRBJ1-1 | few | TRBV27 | TGTGCCAGCAGTCCGAGACAGGGTGAAGCTTTCTTT | CASSPRQGEAFF
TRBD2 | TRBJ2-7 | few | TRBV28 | TGTGCCAGCAGTGTGGGCGGGACTAGTTCCTACGAGCAGTACTTC | CASSVGGTSSYEQYF
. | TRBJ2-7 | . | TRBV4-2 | TGTGCCAGCAGCCAAGGGCTCGAGGGGACCTACGAGCAGTACTTC | CASSQGLEGTYEQYF
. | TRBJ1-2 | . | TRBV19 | TGTGCCAGTAGTCGTACGGAGTCTAACTATGGCTACACCTTC | CASSRTESNYGYTF
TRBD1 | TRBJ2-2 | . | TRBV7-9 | TGTGCCAGCAGCCGGACAGGGGGCAACACCGGGGAGCTGTTTTTT | CASSRTGGNTGELFF
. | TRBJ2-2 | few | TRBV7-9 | TGTGCCAGCAGCCAACGCTACGACACCGGGGAGCTGTTTTTT | CASSQRYDTGELFF
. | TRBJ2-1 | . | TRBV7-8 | TGTGCCAGCAGCATAAGGGGGACGGGGTACAATGAGCAGTTCTTC | CASSIRGTGYNEQFF
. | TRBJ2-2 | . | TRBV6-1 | TGTGCCAGCGTTGGGGGTCCCAGAAACACCGGGGAGCTGTTTTTT | CASVGGPRNTGELFF
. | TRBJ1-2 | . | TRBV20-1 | TGCAGTGCTAGCGGGATACGTGGCTACACCTTC | CSASGIRGYTF
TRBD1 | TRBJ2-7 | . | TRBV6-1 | TGTGCCAGCACGGGACAGGTAACTCAGCAGTACTTC | CASTGQVTQQYF
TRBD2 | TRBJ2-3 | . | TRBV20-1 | TGCAGTGCTCCCCGGACTAGCGGTACAGATACGCAGTATTTT | CSAPRTSGTDTQYF
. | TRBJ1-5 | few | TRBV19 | TGTGCCAGTAGTGCCGAAACAGGCTATAGCAATCAGCCCCAGCATTTT | CASSAETGYSNQPQHF
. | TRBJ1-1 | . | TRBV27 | TGTGCCAGCAGTGCCGGGACCCTACGGAGCGCTGAAGCTTTCTTT | CASSAGTLRSAEAFF